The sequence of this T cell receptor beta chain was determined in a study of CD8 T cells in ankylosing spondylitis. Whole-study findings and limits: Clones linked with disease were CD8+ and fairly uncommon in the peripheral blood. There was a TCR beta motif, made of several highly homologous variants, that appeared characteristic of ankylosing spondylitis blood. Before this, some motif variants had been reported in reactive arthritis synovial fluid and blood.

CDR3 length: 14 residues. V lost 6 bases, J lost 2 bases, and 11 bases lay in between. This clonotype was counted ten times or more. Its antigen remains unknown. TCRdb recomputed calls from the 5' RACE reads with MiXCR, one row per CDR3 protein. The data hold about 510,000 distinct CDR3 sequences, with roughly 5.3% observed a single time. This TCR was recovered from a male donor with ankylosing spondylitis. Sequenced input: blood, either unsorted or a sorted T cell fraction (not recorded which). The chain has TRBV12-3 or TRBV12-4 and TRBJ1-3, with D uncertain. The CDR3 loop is CASSYLGTGNTIYF. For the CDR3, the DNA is TGTGCCAGCAGCTATCTAGGAACTGGAAACACCATATATTTT.